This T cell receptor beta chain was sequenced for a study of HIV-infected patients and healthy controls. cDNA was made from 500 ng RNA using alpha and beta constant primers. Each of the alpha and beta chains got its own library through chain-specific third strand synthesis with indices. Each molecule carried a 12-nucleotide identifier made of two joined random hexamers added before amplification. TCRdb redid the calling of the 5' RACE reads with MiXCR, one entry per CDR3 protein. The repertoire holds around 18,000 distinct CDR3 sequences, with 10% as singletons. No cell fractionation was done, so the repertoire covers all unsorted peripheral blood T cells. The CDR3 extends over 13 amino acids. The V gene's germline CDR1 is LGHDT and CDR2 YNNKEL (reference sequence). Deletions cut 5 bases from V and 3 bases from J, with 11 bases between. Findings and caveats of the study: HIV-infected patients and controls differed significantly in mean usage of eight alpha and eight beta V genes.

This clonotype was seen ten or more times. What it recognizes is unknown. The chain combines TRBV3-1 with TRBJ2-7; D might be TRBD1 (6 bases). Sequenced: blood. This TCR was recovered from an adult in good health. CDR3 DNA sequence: TGTGCCAGCAGCAGGGCAGGGGACTACGAGCAGTACTTC. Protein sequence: CASSRAGDYEQYF.